This is a list of T cell receptor beta chains from one sample in a study of blood T cell repertoires in COVID-19. Libraries were prepared by immunoSEQ multiplex PCR; TCRdb keeps only in-frame clonotypes and omits some of them. Seen here are over 200,000 clones, about 90% observed once, and the top ten hold 1.5%. Specimen: peripheral blood. These receptors were obtained from a man aged 18 to 30 with active or convalescent COVID-19. The CDR3 runs from the conserved cysteine through the conserved F or W. A D gene is named only where the DNA matches it firmly. Clone size is not always given. Where it is, it says once, few, many or a class for expanded clones.

j_call	v_call	d_call	clone_size	cdr3_nt	cdr3_aa
TRBJ1-3	TRBV19	TRBD1	NA	TGTGCCAGTATGCTTCTAGGTGGGACAGGGCGTGAAAACACCATATATTTT	CASMLLGGTGRENTIYF
TRBJ2-2	TRBV6-5	TRBD2	NA	TGTGCCAGCAGCCGTTCGGGGGGGCGAACCGGGGAGCTGTTTTTT	CASSRSGGRTGELFF
TRBJ1-5	TRBV10-3	NA	NA	TGTGCCATCAGTGAACAGGGTAGCAATCAGCCCCAGCATTTT	CAISEQGSNQPQHF
TRBJ2-1	TRBV2	TRBD2	NA	TGTGCCAGCAGTGCTAGCGGGCCGAGAAACAATGAGCAGTTCTTC	CASSASGPRNNEQFF
TRBJ2-2	TRBV2	NA	NA	TGTGCCAGCAGTGAGGGCGGGACGCGAGCCGGGGAGCTGTTTTTT	CASSEGGTRAGELFF
TRBJ1-6	TRBV3-1/TRBV3-2	NA	NA	TGTGCCAGCAGCCAAGCTCCACAGAATTCACCCCTCCACTTT	CASSQAPQNSPLHF
TRBJ2-7	TRBV19	TRBD1	NA	TGTGCCAGTAGTACAACGACAGGGGCCTACGAGCAGTACTTC	CASSTTTGAYEQYF
TRBJ2-2	TRBV7-2	NA	NA	TGTGCCAGCAGCTCCCCGCGGGGATTTCCGAACACCGGGGAGCTGTTTTTT	CASSSPRGFPNTGELFF
TRBJ2-2	TRBV5-1	NA	once	TGCGCCAGCAGCTTGGGGAGTGTCGCCGGGGAGCTGTTTTTT	CASSLGSVAGELFF
TRBJ2-1	TRBV11-3	TRBD1	NA	TGTGCCAGCAGCCTTAATCAGATTGAGGGGGCGCGGGATGAGCAGTTCTTC	CASSLNQIEGARDEQFF
TRBJ1-1	TRBV27	TRBD1	NA	TGTGCCAGCAGTTTATCAGGACAGGCTGGTGAAGCTTTCTTT	CASSLSGQAGEAFF
TRBJ2-3	TRBV18	TRBD2	NA	TGTGCCAGCTCCCCGAGGTCGGCGGGAGGCACAGATACGCAGTATTTT	CASSPRSAGGTDTQYF
TRBJ2-7	TRBV5-1	NA	NA	TGCGCCAGCAGCTTGGAGATGATGAGCTCCTACGAGCAGTACTTC	CASSLEMMSSYEQYF
TRBJ2-7	TRBV19	TRBD2	NA	TGTGCCGTTTCACCGGGACTAGCGGGAGGGCCCTACGAGCAGTACTTC	CAVSPGLAGGPYEQYF
TRBJ2-2	TRBV5-4	NA	NA	TGTGCCAGCAGCCCCAGGGGAGGGTACACCGGGGAGCTGTTTTTT	CASSPRGGYTGELFF
TRBJ2-1	TRBV6-5	NA	NA	TGTGCCAGCAGTTCCGATCCCGGGACTTACTACAATGAGCAGTTCTTC	CASSSDPGTYYNEQFF
TRBJ2-7	TRBV5-1	TRBD2	NA	TGCGCCAGCAGCTTGGAACTAGCGGGAGCCGGCAAGCAGTACTTC	CASSLELAGAGKQYF
TRBJ1-2	TRBV27	TRBD1	NA	TGTGCCAGCAGGCGACAGGGCCCGAGTTATGGCTACACCTTC	CASRRQGPSYGYTF
TRBJ2-7	TRBV19	NA	few	TGTGCCAGTAGTATAGGAATAACAGGACGCTACGAGCAGTACTTC	CASSIGITGRYEQYF
TRBJ2-3	TRBV19	TRBD1	NA	TGTGCCAGTTCTTCAGGGGGTAGCGCAGATACGCAGTATTTT	CASSSGGSADTQYF
TRBJ2-7	TRBV3-1/TRBV3-2	NA	NA	TGTGCCAGCAGCCGGTATCGACTTGGCTCCTACGAGCAGTACTTC	CASSRYRLGSYEQYF
TRBJ2-5	TRBV28	NA	NA	TGTGCCAGCAGTTTGGGCAGCAGCTTACAAGAGACCCAGTACTTC	CASSLGSSLQETQYF
TRBJ2-2	TRBV19	NA	NA	TGTGCCAGTAGTAGAAATCGGGGTCCGGACACCGGGGAGCTGTTTTTT	CASSRNRGPDTGELFF